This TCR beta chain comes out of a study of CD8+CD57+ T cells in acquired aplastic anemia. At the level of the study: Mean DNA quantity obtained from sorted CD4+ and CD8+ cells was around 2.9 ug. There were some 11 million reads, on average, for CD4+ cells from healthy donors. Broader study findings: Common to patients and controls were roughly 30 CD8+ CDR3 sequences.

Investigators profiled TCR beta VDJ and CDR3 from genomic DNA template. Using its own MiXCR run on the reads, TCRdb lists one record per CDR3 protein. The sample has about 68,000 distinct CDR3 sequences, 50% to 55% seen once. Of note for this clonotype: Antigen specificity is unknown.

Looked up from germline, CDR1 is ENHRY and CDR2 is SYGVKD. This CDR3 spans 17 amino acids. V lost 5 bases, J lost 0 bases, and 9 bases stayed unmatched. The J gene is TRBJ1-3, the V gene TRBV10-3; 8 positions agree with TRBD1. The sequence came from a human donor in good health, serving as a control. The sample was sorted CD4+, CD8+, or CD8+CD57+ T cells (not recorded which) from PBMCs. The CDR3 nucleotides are TGTGCCATCAGTCCCGGGACAGGTTTAAGCTCTGGAAACACCATATATTTT. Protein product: CAISPGTGLSSGNTIYF.